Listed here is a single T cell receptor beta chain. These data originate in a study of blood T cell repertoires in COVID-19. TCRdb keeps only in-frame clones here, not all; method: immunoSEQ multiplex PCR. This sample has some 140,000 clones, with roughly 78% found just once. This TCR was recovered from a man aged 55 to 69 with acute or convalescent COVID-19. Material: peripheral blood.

CDR3 bases: TGTGCCAGCAGTGTTCTCCCTTACAATGAGCAGTTCTTC. Translation: CASSVLPYNEQFF. The chain couples TRBV27 to TRBJ2-1; D remains unclear. The CDR3 runs to 13 residues. CDR1 and CDR2 (germline): MNHEY, SMNVEV (reference sequence). V lost 5 bases and J 4 bases, leaving 9 bases between the germline ends.